The 2 T cell receptor beta chains reported below all come from one sample, sequenced in a study of T cell responses to AZD1222 COVID-19 vaccine. Clones were read by immunoSEQ multiplex PCR, and TCRdb kept only the in-frame ones, dropping some. The table records some 120,000 clones, less than 90% of them present only once. The sample in question was peripheral blood, obtained on day 0 of AZD1222 vaccination. Source of these receptors: an adult in good health.

This chain connects TRBV7-9 to TRBJ2-3; 7 nucleotides align to TRBD2. Germline CDR1 SEHNR, CDR2 FQNEAQ (reference sequence). The V and J ends lost 5 bases and 6 bases, in that order; junction bases with no gene match: 14. The CDR3 has 16 amino acids. The CDR3 is CASSVRRAGVEDTQYF. DNA for the CDR3: TGTGCCAGCAGCGTCCGCCGCGCGGGGGTAGAGGATACGCAGTATTTT.

This rearrangement joins TRBV19 to TRBJ1-1, with D hard to call. CDR3 length: 14 residues. Trimming took 2 bases from V and 1 from J, leaving 8 bases between them. CDR1 is LNHDA and CDR2 is SQIVND in the germline V gene (reference sequence). DNA for the CDR3: TGTGCCAGTAGTATAAGTATTGGGAACACTGAAGCTTTCTTT. It codes for CASSISIGNTEAFF.